The source of this TCR beta chain is a study of shared clonotypes between healthy human individuals. Study findings and constraints: Memory subsets had estimated richness that was generally smaller than that of naive subsets. The rarefaction results pointed to incomplete sorted-subset sequencing despite large depth. Across several donors, naive CD4 shared 5% to 5.5%, naive CD8 under 4%, memory CD4 less than 2.5%, memory CD8 about 0.4%.

Investigators divided CD4+ cells into CD45RA+ naive and CD45RA-negative memory subsets. Details on this clone: Its specificity is not known.

The table came from immunoSEQ multiplex PCR; TCRdb's copy has only in-frame clones and leaves some out. The data hold about 1 million clones, with approximately 72% observed a single time. Germline-derived CDR1 and CDR2 are SGHNT and YYREEE (reference sequence). Germline trimming cut 2 bases from V and 5 bases from J; bases unmatched to any gene: 1. The CDR3 is 14 amino acids. The chain couples TRBV5-4 to TRBJ2-3; TRBD2 matches at 11 bases. This clonotype originated in a young man in good health. The sequenced sample was memory CD4+ T cells sorted from blood. The subset here: CD45RA-negative fraction. CDR3 in DNA: TGTGCCAGCAGCTTCACTAGCGGGAGAGATACGCAGTATTTT. This codes for CASSFTSGRDTQYF.